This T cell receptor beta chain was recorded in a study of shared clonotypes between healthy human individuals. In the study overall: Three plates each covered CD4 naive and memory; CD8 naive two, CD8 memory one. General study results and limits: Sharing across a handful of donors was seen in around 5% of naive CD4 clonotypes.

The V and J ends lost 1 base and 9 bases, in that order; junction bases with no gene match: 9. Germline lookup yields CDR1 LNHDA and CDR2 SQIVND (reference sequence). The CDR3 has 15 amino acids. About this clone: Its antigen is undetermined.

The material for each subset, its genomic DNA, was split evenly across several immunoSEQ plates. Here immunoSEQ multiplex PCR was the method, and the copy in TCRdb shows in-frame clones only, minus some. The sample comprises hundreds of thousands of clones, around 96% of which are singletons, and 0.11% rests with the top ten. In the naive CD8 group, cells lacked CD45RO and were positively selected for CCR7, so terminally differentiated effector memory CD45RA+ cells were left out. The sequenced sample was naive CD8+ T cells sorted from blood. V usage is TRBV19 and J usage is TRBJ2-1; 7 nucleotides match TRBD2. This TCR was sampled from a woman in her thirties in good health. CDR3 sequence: CASSIVGGGPGEQFF. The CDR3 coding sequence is TGTGCCAGTAGTATAGTTGGGGGAGGGCCGGGTGAGCAGTTCTTC.